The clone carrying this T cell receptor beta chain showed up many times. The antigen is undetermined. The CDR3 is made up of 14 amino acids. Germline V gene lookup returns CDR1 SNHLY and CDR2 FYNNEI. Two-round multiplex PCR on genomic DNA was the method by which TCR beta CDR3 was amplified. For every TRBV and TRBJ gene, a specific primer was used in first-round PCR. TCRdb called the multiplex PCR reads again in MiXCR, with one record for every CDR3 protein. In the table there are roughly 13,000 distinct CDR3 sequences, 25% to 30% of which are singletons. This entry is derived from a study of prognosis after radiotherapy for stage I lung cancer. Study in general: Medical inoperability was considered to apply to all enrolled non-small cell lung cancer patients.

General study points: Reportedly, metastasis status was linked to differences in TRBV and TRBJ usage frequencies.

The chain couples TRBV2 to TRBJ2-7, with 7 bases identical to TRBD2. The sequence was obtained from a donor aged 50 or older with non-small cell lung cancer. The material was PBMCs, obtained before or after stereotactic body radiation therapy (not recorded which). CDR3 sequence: CACYAGDLRNEQYF. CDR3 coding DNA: TGTGCTTGCTACGCGGGAGATCTTAGAAACGAGCAGTACTTC.